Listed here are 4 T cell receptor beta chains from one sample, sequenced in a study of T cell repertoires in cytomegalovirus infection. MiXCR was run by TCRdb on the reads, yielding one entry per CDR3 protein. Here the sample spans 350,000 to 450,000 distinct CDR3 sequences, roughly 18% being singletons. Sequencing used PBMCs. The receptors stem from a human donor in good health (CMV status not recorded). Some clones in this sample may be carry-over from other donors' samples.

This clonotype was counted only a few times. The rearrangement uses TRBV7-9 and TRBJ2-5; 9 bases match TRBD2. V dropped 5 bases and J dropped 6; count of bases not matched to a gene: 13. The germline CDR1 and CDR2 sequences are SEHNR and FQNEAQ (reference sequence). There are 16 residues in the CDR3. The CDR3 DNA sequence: TGTGCCAGCAGCCTTACCGTACTAGCGGGTGAGAAGACCCAGTACTTC. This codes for CASSLTVLAGEKTQYF.

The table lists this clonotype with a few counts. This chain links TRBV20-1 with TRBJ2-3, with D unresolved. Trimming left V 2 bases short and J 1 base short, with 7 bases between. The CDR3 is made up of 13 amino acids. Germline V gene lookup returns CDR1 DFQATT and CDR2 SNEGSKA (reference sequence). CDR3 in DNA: TGCAGTGCTAGAAGGGCGGGCACAGATACGCAGTATTTT. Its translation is CSARRAGTDTQYF.

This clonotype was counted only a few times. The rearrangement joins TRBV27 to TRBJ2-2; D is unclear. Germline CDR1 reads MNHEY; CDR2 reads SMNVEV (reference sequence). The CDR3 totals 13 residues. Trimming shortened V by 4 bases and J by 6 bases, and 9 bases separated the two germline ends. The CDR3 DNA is TGTGCCAGCAGTTCCCGGGTAGCCGGGGAGCTGTTTTTT. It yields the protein CASSSRVAGELFF.

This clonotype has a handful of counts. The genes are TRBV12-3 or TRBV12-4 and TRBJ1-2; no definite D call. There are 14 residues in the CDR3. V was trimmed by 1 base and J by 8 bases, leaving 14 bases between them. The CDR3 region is CASSLEPGPTGYTF. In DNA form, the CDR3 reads TGTGCCAGCAGTTTAGAACCAGGACCGACAGGCTACACCTTC.